This T cell receptor (beta chain) was recovered during a study of T cells after yellow fever vaccination. Notes on the study in general: FACS-sorted repertoires could contain abundant clonotypes contaminating from the bulk population. It was the secondary response that reached its peak faster, day 5 versus 15, but it was weaker. Clonotypes appearing in both CD4 and CD8 compartments existed, and their share was small.

TCRdb ran MiXCR on the 5' RACE reads and lists one entry per CDR3 protein. The sample shows about 340,000 distinct CDR3 sequences, approximately 12% of them seen only once. Looked up from germline, CDR1 is SNHLY and CDR2 is FYNNEI. The CDR3 is 16 residues long. Trimming took 6 bases from V and 7 from J, leaving 24 bases between them. Remarks on this clonotype: What it recognizes is unknown.

Specimen: CD4+ T cells sorted from PBMCs, collected 15 days after the yellow fever booster vaccination. This TCR came from a man between 18 and 35 years old who received the YFV17D yellow fever vaccine. V is TRBV2 and J is TRBJ2-5; maybe TRBD2 (7 bases). CDR3 in amino acids: CASRTGGGIGGGTQYF. In DNA, the CDR3 is TGTGCCAGCAGAACGGGAGGAGGCATCGGAGGGGGGACCCAGTACTTC.